What follows are 11 T cell receptor beta chains derived from one specimen sequenced in a study of T cell repertoires and HLA-DP antigens. These receptors' targets are unknown. Assay used: immunoSEQ multiplex PCR; TCRdb lists only in-frame clones, some missing. Of over 60,000 clones listed, 80% are singletons. The sequencing sample was made of CD4+ T cells from PBMCs. These receptor sequences come from a man between 60 and 75 years old in good health and CMV-seronegative.

V usage is TRBV19 and J usage is TRBJ2-1; 7 bases map to TRBD2. There are 14 residues in the CDR3. The V segment lost 7 bases and the J segment 9 bases; nucleotides outside the gene matches: 12. Germline V gene sequence: CDR1 LNHDA, CDR2 SQIVND (reference sequence). CDR3 DNA sequence: TGTGCCAGTACCCCGGGGGGAGCAGTGAGTGAGCAGTTCTTC. This sequence encodes CASTPGGAVSEQFF.

This clone was picked up a small number of times. The chain carries TRBV19 and TRBJ1-6, with TRBD1 as a possible D gene (5 bases). CDR1 and CDR2 from the germline V gene are LNHDA and SQIVND (reference sequence). Trimming removed 3 bases from V and 10 bases from J, with 16 bases in between. There are 15 residues in the CDR3. This CDR3 reads CASSISGQGRSPLHF. In DNA form, the CDR3 reads TGTGCCAGTAGTATTTCGGGGCAGGGAAGGTCACCCCTCCACTTT.

This clone was seen a few times. This chain joins TRBV10-3 and TRBJ2-5; TRBD2 matches 10 bases. CDR3 length equals 14 residues. After removal of 11 bases from V and 1 base from J, the junction contained 7 bases not matched to a gene. CDR1 and CDR2 from the germline V gene are ENHRY and SYGVKD. This CDR3 reads CAVKASGGQETQYF. The CDR3 region has the DNA TGTGCCGTAAAGGCTAGCGGGGGCCAAGAGACCCAGTACTTC.

This clone was seen more than once but under ten times. This chain uses TRBV28 with TRBJ1-1; no clear D. This CDR3 comprises 14 residues. Germline loops: CDR1 MDHEN, CDR2 SYDVKM. Trimming cost V 8 bases and J 4 bases, with 17 bases left between them. This CDR3 reads CASGDEARGTEAFF. The CDR3 DNA sequence: TGTGCCAGCGGGGATGAGGCTCGTGGCACTGAAGCTTTCTTT.

The chain recombines TRBV7-9 with TRBJ1-1; D is possibly TRBD1 (5 bases). CDR3 length: 14 residues. V was clipped by 7 bases and J by 0 bases, with 12 bases between them. Germline V gene data show CDR1 as SEHNR and CDR2 as FQNEAQ (reference sequence). CDR3 DNA sequence: TGTGCCAGCACCGAGGGGACGGTGAACACTGAAGCTTTCTTT. Translation gives CASTEGTVNTEAFF.

The chain recombines TRBV23-1 with TRBJ2-7; unclear D gene. TRBV23-1 carries the ORF label, with uncertain function. The CDR3 is 13 amino acids. Trimming removed 9 bases at V and 2 bases at J, with 14 bases between. CDR3 sequence: CARGRTAAYEQYV. In DNA, the CDR3 is TGCGCCAGGGGAAGAACAGCCGCCTACGAGCAGTACGTC.

The CDR3 is CAWSVGTGRNTIYF. Written as DNA, the CDR3 is TGTGCCTGGAGTGTTGGGACAGGGAGAAACACCATATATTTT. V usage is TRBV30 and J usage is TRBJ1-3; 9 bases line up with TRBD1. There are 14 residues in the CDR3. Germline V lookup: CDR1 GTSNPN, CDR2 SVGIG (reference sequence). V dropped 0 bases and J dropped 5; count of bases not matched to a gene: 2. Full variable domain (outside the CDR3, taken from reference TRBV30 and TRBJ1-3): SQTIHQWPATLVQPVGSPLSLECTVEGTSNPNLYWYRQAAGRGLQLLFYSVGIGQISSEVPQNLSASRPQDRQFILSSKKLLLSDSGFYLCAWSVGTGRNTIYFGEGSWLTVV.

The CDR3 nucleotides are TGTGCCAGCAGCCACAGGGGGCGAGACACTGAAGCTTTCTTT. Translated: CASSHRGRDTEAFF. This chain joins TRBV7-2 and TRBJ1-1; 9 nucleotides match TRBD1. Germline lookup yields CDR1 SGHTA and CDR2 FQGNSA. Losses at the gene ends were 5 bases for V and 3 bases for J; bases not matched to a gene: 4. This CDR3 region has 14 residues.

This clone was observed a few times. The CDR3 DNA reads as TGTGCCAGCAGCTTAAGCGGGACCTCCTACAATGAGCAGTTCTTC. This sequence encodes CASSLSGTSYNEQFF. The chain couples TRBV7-2 to TRBJ2-1; the match to TRBD2 covers 7 bases. CDR1 and CDR2 from the germline V gene are SGHTA and FQGNSA. V shed 2 bases and J 0 bases; nucleotides not matched to a gene: 1. This CDR3 region has 15 residues. The full variable domain, with the rest looked up from reference TRBV7-2 and TRBJ2-1, is GAGVSQSPSNKVTEKGKDVELRCDPISGHTALYWYRQSLGQGLEFLIYFQGNSAPDKSGLPSDRFSAERTGGSVSTLTIQRTQQEDSAVYLCASSLSGTSYNEQFFGPGTRLTVL.

J is TRBJ1-1 and V is TRBV15, with a possible D match to TRBD1 (5 bases). CDR3 length: 14 residues. Germline assignment: CDR1 LNHNV and CDR2 YYDKDF (reference sequence). Trimming took 2 bases from V and 6 from J, leaving 13 bases between them. CDR3 sequence: CATSRIPGPAEAFF. CDR3 sequence (DNA): TGTGCCACCAGCAGAATTCCGGGGCCCGCTGAAGCTTTCTTT.

The rearrangement uses TRBV6-1 and TRBJ1-2; 8 bases match TRBD1. This CDR3 region has 14 residues. V lost 5 bases to trimming and J lost 4 bases; unmatched junction nucleotides: 6. Germline CDR1 MNHNS, CDR2 SASEGT. The CDR3 sequence is CASSSRDRIYGYTF. The CDR3 coding sequence is TGTGCCAGCAGTTCCCGGGACAGGATCTATGGCTACACCTTC.